This T cell receptor (beta chain) came from a study of OX40 agonist ivuxolimab in advanced cancers. Whole-study context: Dose-escalation subjects each had hepatocellular carcinoma, melanoma, renal cell or head and neck cancer. Partial responses were recorded for three patients, including one with hepatocellular carcinoma and two with cutaneous melanoma.

Findings of the study overall: In CD8+ T cells, expanded clones were on average more numerous than in CD4+.

CDR1 and CDR2 (germline): LGHNA, YSLEER. This CDR3 comprises 13 residues. The germline V and J ends were trimmed by 6 bases and 7 bases, with 15 bases remaining between them. The method was immunoSEQ multiplex PCR; TCRdb's version includes in-frame clones alone and lacks a portion of them. The top ten clones hold about 0.75% of a sample with some 83,000 clones, about 89% of them seen once. As for this clone: What it binds is not known.

This material consisted of CD4+ or CD8+ T cells sorted from blood, taken in a trial of the OX40 agonist ivuxolimab. The chain carries TRBV4-3 and TRBJ1-2, with D perhaps matching TRBD1 (5 bases). The receptor was derived from an adult with an advanced solid tumor such as melanoma, head and neck, liver or kidney cancer. The CDR3 loop is CASSHGGVSGYTF. In DNA, the CDR3 is TGCGCCAGCAGTCACGGGGGAGTGAGTGGCTACACCTTC.